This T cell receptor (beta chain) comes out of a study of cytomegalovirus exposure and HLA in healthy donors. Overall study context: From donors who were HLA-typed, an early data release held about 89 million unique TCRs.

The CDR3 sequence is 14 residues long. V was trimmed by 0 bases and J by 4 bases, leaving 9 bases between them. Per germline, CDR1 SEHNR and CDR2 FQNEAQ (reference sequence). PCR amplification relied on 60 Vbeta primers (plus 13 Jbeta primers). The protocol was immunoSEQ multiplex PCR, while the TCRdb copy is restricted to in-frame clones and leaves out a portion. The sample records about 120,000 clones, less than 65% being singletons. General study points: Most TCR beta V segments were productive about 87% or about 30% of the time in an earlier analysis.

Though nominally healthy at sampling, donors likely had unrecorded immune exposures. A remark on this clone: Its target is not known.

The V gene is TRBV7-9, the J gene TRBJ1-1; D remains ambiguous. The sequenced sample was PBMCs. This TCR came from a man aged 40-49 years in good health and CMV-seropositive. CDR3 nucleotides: TGTGCCAGCAGCTTAGCGACGGGTCGCACTGAAGCTTTCTTT. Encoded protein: CASSLATGRTEAFF. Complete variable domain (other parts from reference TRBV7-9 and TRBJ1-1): DTGVSQNPRHKITKRGQNVTFRCDPISEHNRLYWYRQTLGQGPEFLTYFQNEAQLEKSRLLSDRFSAERPKGSFSTLEIQRTEQGDSAMYLCASSLATGRTEAFFGQGTRLTVV.